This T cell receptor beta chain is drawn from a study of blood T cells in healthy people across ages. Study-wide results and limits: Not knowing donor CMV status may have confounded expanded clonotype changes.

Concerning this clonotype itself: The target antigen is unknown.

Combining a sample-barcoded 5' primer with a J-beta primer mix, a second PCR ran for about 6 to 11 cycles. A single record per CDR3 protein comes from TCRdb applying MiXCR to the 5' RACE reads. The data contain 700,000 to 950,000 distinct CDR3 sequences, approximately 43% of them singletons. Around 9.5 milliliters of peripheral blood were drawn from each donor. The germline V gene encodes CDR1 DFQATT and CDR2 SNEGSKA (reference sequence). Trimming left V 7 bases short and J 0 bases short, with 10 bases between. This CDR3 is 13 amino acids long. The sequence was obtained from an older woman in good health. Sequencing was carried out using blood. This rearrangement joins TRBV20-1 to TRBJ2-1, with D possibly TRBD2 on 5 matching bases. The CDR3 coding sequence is TGCAGTGGGACTTTTCTCTCCTACAATGAGCAGTTCTTC. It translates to CSGTFLSYNEQFF.